This T cell receptor (beta chain) comes out of a study of human T cells and chemical hapten exposure. As for the study in general: 0.01% DPC was applied to the upper back in patch tests, which were read at 6 days. Among samples, TCR yields varied mainly because of small differences in pooled library volume. Findings and caveats of the study: Donor immune responses may differ from healthy people's, since all donors had alopecia.

Time point in this sample: patch test 2, 6 weeks after DPC sensitization. The treatment was: therapeutic diphenylcyclopropenone sensitization with weekly scalp DPC. This clonotype was seen a handful of times. What it binds is unknown. One entry per CDR3 protein, called by TCRdb with MiXCR from the RACE reads. Found here are 360,000 or so distinct CDR3 sequences, about 6% of them singletons; the top ten hold more than 5.5%. The CDR3 contains 16 residues. Trimming took off 5 bases at V and 10 bases at J, with 25 bases between the two ends. Germline V gene sequence: CDR1 MNHEY, CDR2 SMNVEV (reference sequence).

The sequencing here drew on whole blood, taken in connection with sensitization to the hapten diphenylcyclopropenone (DPC). This rearrangement joins TRBV27 to TRBJ2-3; D might be TRBD1 (6 bases). This receptor was identified in a woman under 30 with alopecia areata. Some clones in this sample may be carry-over from other donors' samples. CDR3 residues: CASSHSPRGRVEPQYF. CDR3 nucleotide sequence: TGTGCCAGCAGTCACTCCCCCAGGGGCAGGGTTGAGCCGCAGTATTTT.